Below, 13 T cell receptor beta chains from the same sample are listed, as sequenced in a study of PD-1 blockade in classical Hodgkin lymphoma. The time point is: cycle 4 day 1 (C4D1), after 6 weeks of nivolumab. Patients all relapsed after autologous stem cell transplantation, and there was variation in brentuximab vedotin exposure. Produced via immunoSEQ multiplex PCR; TCRdb's table is partial and in-frame only. The table has over 50,000 clones, around nine tenths seen once. The source was peripheral blood mononuclear cells (PBMCs), collected before the fourth cycle of nivolumab. The receptor set was obtained from a human donor with classical Hodgkin lymphoma.

The V and J genes are TRBV4-1 and TRBJ1-1, with D perhaps TRBD1 (5 bases). Germline values: CDR1 MGHRA, CDR2 YSYEKL. V shed 2 bases and J shed 5 bases, with 15 bases lying between them. This CDR3 region has 15 residues. The CDR3 DNA reads as TGCGCCAGCAGCCAAATGGGGGGGTCGCGGACTGAAGCTTTCTTT. Translated, it gives CASSQMGGSRTEAFF.

The chain recombines TRBV28 with TRBJ1-5, with 7 nucleotides matching TRBD1. Germline V gene data show CDR1 as MDHEN and CDR2 as SYDVKM. CDR3 length equals 16 residues. With 6 bases clipped from V and 9 bases from J, the junction kept 17 bases outside the gene matches. The DNA for the CDR3 is TGTGCCAGCAGCCCGAGCGGACAGGCCGGGGGGAGGCCCCAGCATTTT. Protein sequence: CASSPSGQAGGRPQHF.

This clone appeared a single time. This chain uses TRBV6-6 with TRBJ2-3, with 7 bases fitting TRBD2. Germline V CDR1 and CDR2: MNHNY, SVGAGI (reference sequence). Trimming at V came to 6 bases and at J to 5 bases, leaving 11 bases not matched to a gene. The CDR3 has 15 amino acids. Here the CDR3 reads CASRDTGGGLDTQYF. The CDR3 nucleotides are TGTGCCAGCAGAGATACGGGGGGTGGATTAGATACGCAGTATTTT.

V usage is TRBV27 and J usage is TRBJ1-5; D gene uncertain. CDR1 and CDR2 from the germline V gene are MNHEY and SMNVEV (reference sequence). V lost 5 bases, J lost 5 bases, and 19 bases lay in between. The CDR3 loop spans 16 amino acids. The CDR3 sequence: CASSPAGSSKDQPQHF. Here the CDR3 DNA reads TGTGCCAGCAGTCCAGCCGGGTCTTCGAAAGATCAGCCCCAGCATTTT.

This clone came up a few times. The chain recombines TRBV9 with TRBJ1-2; 8 bases line up with TRBD1. The CDR3 runs to 14 residues. CDR1 is SGDLS and CDR2 is YYNGEE in the germline V gene. After removal of 6 bases from V and 1 base from J, the junction contained 5 bases not matched to a gene. The CDR3 here is CASTTGGGNYGYTF. The CDR3 DNA reads as TGTGCCAGCACCACAGGGGGGGGTAACTATGGCTACACCTTC.

This sequence joins TRBV5-1 and TRBJ2-4, with D tentatively TRBD2 (7 bases). Germline V gives CDR1 SGHRS, CDR2 YFSETQ. V lost 4 bases and J 6 bases, leaving 23 bases between the germline ends. The CDR3 runs 17 residues. CDR3 sequence reads: CASSPPLSGGGGNIQYF. Here the CDR3 DNA reads TGCGCCAGCAGCCCCCCGCTCTCGGGGGGCGGGGGAAACATTCAGTACTTC.

The V gene is TRBV2, the J gene TRBJ2-7; TRBD1 matches 8 bases. Trimming at V came to 2 bases and at J to 2 bases, leaving 5 bases not matched to a gene. The V gene's germline CDR1 is SNHLY and CDR2 FYNNEI. There are 15 residues in the CDR3. The CDR3 DNA is TGTGCCAGCAGTGAACGGGACAGGTTGGCCTACGAGCAGTACTTC. Its translation: CASSERDRLAYEQYF.

J is TRBJ1-4 and V is TRBV5-1, with 7 bases that match TRBD1. This CDR3 region has 14 residues. Trimming cost V 4 bases and J 5 bases; bases outside gene matches: 5. CDR1 SGHRS and CDR2 YFSETQ come from the germline V gene. The CDR3 loop reads CASSLQGSNEKLFF. The CDR3 nucleotides are TGCGCCAGCAGCCTACAGGGGAGCAATGAAAAACTGTTTTTT.

The J gene is TRBJ1-1, the V gene TRBV11-2; D not resolved. The germline gives CDR1 SGHAT, CDR2 FQNNGV. This CDR3 comprises 11 residues. The V end lost 1 base, the J end lost 8 bases, and 5 bases lay between the germline ends. This chain's CDR3 is CASSLVREAFF. The CDR3 region has the DNA TGTGCCAGCAGCTTAGTCCGCGAAGCTTTCTTT.

In this sample, this clone turned up once. The V gene is TRBV7-9, the J gene TRBJ2-3; D ambiguous. Trimming cost V 1 base and J 5 bases, with 7 bases left between them. The CDR3 totals 13 residues. Germline V gene lookup returns CDR1 SEHNR and CDR2 FQNEAQ (reference sequence). Here the CDR3 reads CASSLGLGDTQYF. As DNA, the CDR3 is TGTGCCAGCAGCTTAGGGCTAGGAGATACGCAGTATTTT. Complete variable domain (other parts from reference TRBV7-9 and TRBJ2-3): DTGVSQNPRHKITKRGQNVTFRCDPISEHNRLYWYRQTLGQGPEFLTYFQNEAQLEKSRLLSDRFSAERPKGSFSTLEIQRTEQGDSAMYLCASSLGLGDTQYFGPGTRLTVL.

The chain has TRBV6-9 and TRBJ2-5; D unclear. Trimming took 3 bases from V and 3 from J, leaving 2 bases between them. CDR1 is MNHGY, CDR2 SVAAGI, per germline. The CDR3 has 11 residues. The chain's CDR3 is CASSYKETQYF. The CDR3 DNA is TGTGCCAGCAGTTACAAAGAGACCCAGTACTTC.

This chain joins TRBV5-1 and TRBJ2-1; D call uncertain. The CDR3 is 14 residues long. Germline CDR1 is SGHRS and CDR2 is YFSETQ. V was shortened by 0 bases and J by 5 bases, with 9 bases between the two germline ends. The CDR3 is CASSLAPPDNEQFF. The CDR3 DNA is TGCGCCAGCAGCTTGGCTCCCCCCGACAATGAGCAGTTCTTC.

The CDR3 nucleotides read TGCGCCAGCAGCTTGGCGGACAGGGGAAGTGAAAAACTGTTTTTT. Translating gives CASSLADRGSEKLFF. This rearrangement joins TRBV5-1 to TRBJ1-4; 9 positions agree with TRBD1. Germline CDR1 reads SGHRS; CDR2 reads YFSETQ. Unmatched junction bases numbered 4, after V lost 0 bases and J lost 7 bases. This CDR3 region has 15 residues.